Below are 23 T cell receptor beta chains sequenced from a single sample in a study of blood T cell repertoires in COVID-19. The method was immunoSEQ multiplex PCR; TCRdb's version includes in-frame clones alone and lacks a portion of them. The sample has fewer than 500,000 clones, nearly 90% seen once. Sequenced material: PBMCs or T cells enriched from blood (not recorded which). Receptors were obtained from a woman aged 18-29 years with acute COVID-19.

The chain carries TRBV5-4 and TRBJ1-4, with 7 bases lining up with TRBD1. This CDR3 has 12 residues. Trimming at V came to 3 bases and at J to 7 bases, leaving 0 bases not matched to a gene. CDR1 and CDR2 from the germline V gene are SGHNT and YYREEE (reference sequence). The CDR3 sequence is CASSWDSEKLFF. CDR3 in DNA: TGTGCCAGCAGCTGGGACAGTGAAAAACTGTTTTTT.

The sample holds a few counts of this clone. This chain uses TRBV3-1 (or the pseudogene TRBV3-2) with TRBJ1-1, with D perhaps matching TRBD1 (5 bases). V was pared by 1 base and J by 8 bases, with 11 bases between. The CDR3 consists of 13 residues. Germline V gives CDR1 LGHDT, CDR2 YNNKEL (reference sequence). The CDR3 reads CASSQATSGEAFF. DNA of the CDR3: TGTGCCAGCAGCCAAGCGACTTCAGGGGAAGCTTTCTTT.

This chain uses TRBV18 with TRBJ1-6, with TRBD1 as a possible D gene (5 bases). Trimming shortened V by 6 bases and J by 3 bases, and 12 bases separated the two germline ends. This CDR3 comprises 15 residues. Germline lookup yields CDR1 KGHSH and CDR2 LQKENI. The CDR3 DNA reads as TGTGCCAGCTCCCTTACAGGAGACTATAATTCACCCCTCCACTTT. It translates to CASSLTGDYNSPLHF. Using reference TRBV18 and TRBJ1-6 for the parts outside the CDR3, the full variable domain is NAGVMQNPRHLVRRRGQEARLRCSPMKGHSHVYWYRQLPEEGLKFMVYLQKENIIDESGMPKERFSAEFPKEGPSILRIQQVVRGDSAAYFCASSLTGDYNSPLHFGNGTRLTVT.

V usage is TRBV19 and J usage is TRBJ1-4; 7 nucleotides agree with TRBD1. V shed 3 bases, J shed 0 bases, and the junction held 4 bases outside the gene matches. The germline V gene has CDR1 LNHDA and CDR2 SQIVND (reference sequence). The CDR3 consists of 16 residues. CDR3: CASSIRGRATNEKLFF. The CDR3 DNA reads TGTGCCAGTAGTATTAGGGGGCGTGCAACTAATGAAAAACTGTTTTTT.

The chain combines TRBV11-3 with TRBJ2-2; 7 bases line up with TRBD2. The germline V gene has CDR1 SGHNT and CDR2 YENEEA. This CDR3 comprises 16 residues. V gave up 1 base and J gave up 3 bases; unmatched junction bases: 5. In DNA, the CDR3 is TGTGCCAGCAGCTTAGGACTAGCCCCCGACACCGGGGAGCTGTTTTTT. Its protein is CASSLGLAPDTGELFF.

The J gene is TRBJ1-3, the V gene TRBV12-3 or TRBV12-4; D is unclear. CDR3 length equals 13 residues. The V end lost 3 bases, the J end lost 2 bases, and 5 bases lay between the germline ends. The CDR3 loop is CASSFNTGNTIYF. CDR3 in DNA: TGTGCCAGCAGTTTTAACACTGGAAACACCATATATTTT.

The chain combines TRBV28 with TRBJ2-5; 10 bases line up with TRBD1. This CDR3 is built from 18 residues. Germline CDR1 and CDR2: MDHEN and SYDVKM. J gave up 0 bases and V 8 bases, and 15 bases lay outside the gene matches. The DNA of the CDR3 is TGTGCCAGCCCCCCTAGACAGGGGGCAAGGGGGTACCAAGAGACCCAGTACTTC. Encoded protein: CASPPRQGARGYQETQYF.

This chain joins TRBV7-3 and TRBJ2-7; D perhaps matches TRBD2 (5 bases). The CDR3 spans 13 residues. V gave up 6 bases and J gave up 1 base, with 10 bases separating them. The V gene's germline CDR1 is SGHTA and CDR2 FQGTGA. The DNA of the CDR3 is TGTGCCAGCAGTTACGGGGAGTCCTACGAGCAGTACTTC. Amino acid sequence: CASSYGESYEQYF.

The V call is TRBV18, the J call TRBJ2-3; perhaps TRBD2 as D (6 bases). V lost 4 bases, J lost 0 bases, and 11 bases lay in between. Looked up from germline, CDR1 is KGHSH and CDR2 is LQKENI. This CDR3 has 15 amino acids. In DNA, the CDR3 is TGTGCCAGCTCACGACTAGTACCTAGCACAGATACGCAGTATTTT. It yields the protein CASSRLVPSTDTQYF.

Here the CDR3 DNA reads TGTGCCAGCAGTTACTCCCGGACAGGGCGCTACGAGCAGTACTTC. Protein product: CASSYSRTGRYEQYF. The chain combines TRBV6-5 with TRBJ2-7, with 8 bases fitting TRBD1. The V gene end was trimmed by 0 bases and the J gene end by 3 bases; junction bases not matched to a gene: 4. This CDR3 comprises 15 residues. The germline gives CDR1 MNHEY, CDR2 SVGAGI.

The chain's CDR3 is CASSDYRGRGTDTQYF. CDR3 DNA: TGTGCCAGCAGCGATTACAGGGGGCGCGGCACAGATACGCAGTATTTT. The V call is TRBV5-5, the J call TRBJ2-3; 9 nucleotides agree with TRBD1. The V gene end was trimmed by 4 bases and the J gene end by 1 base; junction bases not matched to a gene: 7. This CDR3 contains 16 residues. The V gene's germline CDR1 is SGHKS and CDR2 YYEKEE (reference sequence).

To note about this clone: At one end the junction does not follow the germline gene, possibly because of a read error. This sequence joins TRBV4-2 and TRBJ1-4; D possibly corresponds to TRBD1 (6 bases). CDR1 and CDR2 from the germline V gene are LGHNA and YNFKEQ. This CDR3 region has 13 residues. CDR3 in amino acids: CASSQETDTGLLF. DNA of the CDR3: TGTGCCAGCAGCCAAGAGACCGACACAGGGTTACTTTTT.

The chain uses TRBV29-1 and TRBJ2-2; TRBD2 matches 10 bases. The CDR3 extends over 17 amino acids. Germline V gene lookup returns CDR1 SQVTM and CDR2 ANQGSEA. V trimming: 0 bases; J trimming: 7 bases; junction bases outside the gene matches: 11. CDR3 in amino acids: CSVEEFLAGAENGELFF. The CDR3 nucleotides are TGCAGCGTTGAAGAGTTCCTAGCGGGAGCTGAGAACGGGGAGCTGTTTTTT.

The V call is TRBV2, the J call TRBJ1-1; tentatively, D is TRBD1 (6 bases). Germline assignment: CDR1 SNHLY and CDR2 FYNNEI. With 8 bases removed from V and 3 bases from J, the gap between germline ends came to 13 bases. This CDR3 is built from 13 residues. The CDR3 sequence: CASGNRADTEAFF. CDR3 sequence (DNA): TGTGCCAGCGGAAACAGGGCTGACACTGAAGCTTTCTTT. Based on the CDR3 plus reference TRBV2 and TRBJ1-1, the full variable domain is EPEVTQTPSHQVTQMGQEVILRCVPISNHLYFYWYRQILGQKVEFLVSFYNNEISEKSEIFDDQFSVERPDGSNFTLKIRSTKLEDSAMYFCASGNRADTEAFFGQGTRLTVV.

This sequence joins TRBV6-5 and TRBJ1-2; tentatively, D is TRBD1 (6 bases). Trimming took 7 bases from V and 8 from J, leaving 23 bases between them. The CDR3 has 15 amino acids. Germline V gives CDR1 MNHEY, CDR2 SVGAGI. CDR3 DNA: TGTGCCAGCACCTCAAGGGGGGGCCCCACGGCGGGCTACACCTTC. Residues: CASTSRGGPTAGYTF.

The CDR3: CASSRDSPGGYTF. The CDR3 DNA is TGTGCCAGCAGCAGGGACAGCCCTGGGGGCTACACCTTC. V is TRBV5-4 and J is TRBJ1-2, with 7 bases fitting TRBD1. The V gene's germline CDR1 is SGHNT and CDR2 YYREEE (reference sequence). The CDR3 is made up of 13 amino acids. Trimming took 4 bases from V and 8 from J; bases not matched to a gene: 8.

The J gene is TRBJ2-7, the V gene TRBV5-1; a possible D gene is TRBD1 (6 bases). Germline V gives CDR1 SGHRS, CDR2 YFSETQ. CDR3 length: 14 residues. V gave up 4 bases and J gave up 4 bases, with 15 bases separating them. CDR3 loop: CASSAGQREYEQYF. The CDR3 DNA follows: TGCGCCAGCAGCGCCGGACAGAGAGAGTACGAGCAGTACTTC.

The V call is TRBV9, the J call TRBJ1-2; 7 positions match TRBD1. Looked up from germline, CDR1 is SGDLS and CDR2 is YYNGEE. This CDR3 contains 15 residues. V was pared by 0 bases and J by 6 bases, with 8 bases of the junction left unmatched. CDR3 region: CASSVAIAGGHGYTF. The CDR3 region has the DNA TGTGCCAGCAGCGTAGCGATAGCAGGGGGTCATGGCTACACCTTC.

This clone was observed a single time. The V gene is TRBV19, the J gene TRBJ2-3, with D possibly TRBD2 on 5 matching bases. CDR3 size: 18 residues. With 4 bases removed from V and 0 bases from J, the gap between germline ends came to 20 bases. Germline V gives CDR1 LNHDA, CDR2 SQIVND (reference sequence). The CDR3 sequence is CASSTRDSQRISTDTQYF. The CDR3 coding sequence is TGTGCCAGTAGTACAAGGGATTCCCAGCGGATTAGCACAGATACGCAGTATTTT.

The gene calls are TRBV6-2 or TRBV6-3 and TRBJ2-3, with 14 bases identical to TRBD2. The CDR3 is made up of 16 amino acids. The V gene's germline CDR1 is MNHEY and CDR2 SVGEGT. V was clipped by 6 bases and J by 7 bases; unmatched bases: 9. The DNA of the CDR3 is TGTGCCAGCAGCCCCGGGACTAGCGGGAGTCGAAATACGCAGTATTTT. The encoded protein is CASSPGTSGSRNTQYF.

The chain joins TRBV7-8 to TRBJ2-7, with TRBD2 identical over 8 bases. There are 17 residues in the CDR3. Germline V gene sequence: CDR1 SGHVS, CDR2 FQNEAQ. V was clipped by 1 base and J by 1 base; unmatched bases: 9. CDR3 sequence reads: CASSLGYAGGPSYEQYF. As DNA, the CDR3 is TGTGCCAGCAGCTTAGGTTACGCGGGAGGCCCTTCCTACGAGCAGTACTTC.

The genes are TRBV2 and TRBJ1-2; no definite D call. Germline CDR1 SNHLY, CDR2 FYNNEI. The CDR3 spans 16 residues. V gave up 6 bases and J gave up 5 bases, with 22 bases separating them. The CDR3 sequence is CASRSSGSQILYGYTF. The CDR3, as DNA: TGTGCCAGCAGGTCATCAGGTTCCCAAATTCTATATGGCTACACCTTC.

Comment on this clone: At one end, the junction sequence differs from germline, possibly due to a read error. The J gene is TRBJ1-1, the V gene TRBV19; D uncertain. Per the germline V gene, CDR1 is LNHDA and CDR2 is SQIVND (reference sequence). CDR3 length equals 13 residues. CDR3 region: CARRARVKTEAFF. In DNA, the CDR3 is TGTGCCAGAAGGGCGCGGGTGAAAACTGAAGCTTTCTTT.